This T cell receptor beta chain was observed in a study of T cell changes during pregnancy in multiple sclerosis. Germline lookup yields CDR1 SGHNT and CDR2 YYREEE (reference sequence). V was clipped by 0 bases and J by 5 bases; unmatched bases: 13. This CDR3 is built from 19 residues. Sequencing was performed with immunoSEQ multiplex PCR; in TCRdb, only in-frame clones are kept and a portion is missing. This table holds some 36,000 clones, just over 90% found once. The chain links TRBV5-4 to TRBJ2-3; 12 bases map to TRBD2. The receptor comes from a female donor in good health, enrolled as a control in a pregnancy study. Here the sequenced sample was peripheral blood, taken in the second trimester of pregnancy. CDR3 sequence: CASSLARLAGGPMEDTQYF. The CDR3 DNA sequence: TGTGCCAGCAGCTTGGCCCGGCTAGCGGGAGGGCCCATGGAAGATACGCAGTATTTT.